The subject of this entry is one TCR beta chain. Antigen specificity is unknown. The CDR3 runs 12 residues. CDR1 SEHNR and CDR2 FQNEAQ come from the germline V gene (reference sequence). V trimming: 5 bases; J trimming: 14 bases; junction bases outside the gene matches: 9. Profiling relied on immunoSEQ multiplex PCR, and the TCRdb table lists in-frame clones only, not all of them. Of approximately 3,800 clones listed, 64% were seen once; the top ten hold more than 20%. This record belongs to a study of coeliac disease. Study context: High-resolution HLA typing was lacking; TRBV7-2 bias was queried instead. General study findings and limits: Of coeliac lamina propria samples, about 55% of the 18 held published gliadin-specific TRB sequences, versus 1 of 6 controls. Few TRB amino acid sequences were shared between samples; most were unique.

Each fraction contributed one roughly 500,000-cell aliquot for sequencing. The clonotype was recovered from a woman aged 25-40 years without celiac disease. The V call is TRBV7-9, the J call TRBJ2-1; 7 bases map to TRBD1. The sample was lymphocytes from the gut lamina propria. The CDR3 coding sequence is TGTGCCAGCAGCCTGGAGACAGGGCCCAAGTTCTTC. Translating it yields CASSLETGPKFF.